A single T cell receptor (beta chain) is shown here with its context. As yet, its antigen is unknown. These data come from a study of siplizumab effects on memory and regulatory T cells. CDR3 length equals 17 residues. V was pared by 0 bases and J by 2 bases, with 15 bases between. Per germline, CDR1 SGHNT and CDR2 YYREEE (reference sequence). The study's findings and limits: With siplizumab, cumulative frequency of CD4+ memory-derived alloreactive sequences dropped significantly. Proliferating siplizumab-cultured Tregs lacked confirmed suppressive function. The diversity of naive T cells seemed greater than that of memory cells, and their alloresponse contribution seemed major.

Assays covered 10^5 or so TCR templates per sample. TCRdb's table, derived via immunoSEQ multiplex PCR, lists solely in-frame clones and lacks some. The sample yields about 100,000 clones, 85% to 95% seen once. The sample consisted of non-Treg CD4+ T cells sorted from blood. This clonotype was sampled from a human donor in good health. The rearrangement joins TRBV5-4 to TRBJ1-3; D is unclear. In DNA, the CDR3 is TGTGCCAGCAGCTTGGGTATTAAAGGTTCGACTGGAAACACCATATATTTT. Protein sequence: CASSLGIKGSTGNTIYF.